One sample yielded the 19 T cell receptor beta chains listed below, sequenced in a study of T cell responses to AZD1222 COVID-19 vaccine. The protocol was immunoSEQ multiplex PCR, while the TCRdb copy is restricted to in-frame clones and leaves out a portion. The data hold around 80,000 clones, with approximately 85% observed a single time. Source: peripheral blood, taken 28 days after the second AZD1222 dose. The receptors derive from an adult who received the AZD1222 COVID-19 vaccine.

This clone was seen more than once but under ten times. This chain links TRBV20-1 with TRBJ2-5; no clear D gene. CDR3 length: 11 amino acids. Germline CDR1 and CDR2: DFQATT and SNEGSKA (reference sequence). V lost 5 bases and J lost 1, with 5 bases in between. The CDR3 reads CSAQLQETQYF. In DNA form, the CDR3 reads TGCAGTGCTCAGCTCCAAGAGACCCAGTACTTC.

The V gene is TRBV18, the J gene TRBJ1-5; 9 bases fit TRBD1. Germline-derived CDR1 and CDR2 are KGHSH and LQKENI. This CDR3 is built from 16 residues. Unmatched junction bases numbered 7, after V lost 3 bases and J lost 4 bases. As DNA, the CDR3 is TGTGCCAGCTCACCTTTTACAGGGGGCGCGAATCAGCCCCAGCATTTT. Protein sequence: CASSPFTGGANQPQHF.

This clone was recorded only once. The chain employs TRBV6-5 and TRBJ1-2, with D unclear. CDR1 and CDR2 from the germline V gene are MNHEY and SVGAGI. Trimming took 5 bases from V and 4 from J, leaving 11 bases between them. There are 13 residues in the CDR3. The CDR3 region is CASSLQSSYGYTF. The DNA of the CDR3 is TGTGCCAGCAGTCTTCAGTCTTCCTATGGCTACACCTTC.

The chain carries TRBV29-1 and TRBJ1-1; 7 nucleotides line up with TRBD1. The germline V gene has CDR1 SQVTM and CDR2 ANQGSEA. The CDR3 loop spans 13 amino acids. The trim removed 8 bases at V and 2 bases at J, leaving 8 bases unmatched. The CDR3 nucleotides read TGCAGCTCTTGGACAGGAACCAACACTGAAGCTTTCTTT. Translation gives CSSWTGTNTEAFF.

In DNA form, the CDR3 reads TGCGCCAGCAGCTTGACACAGGTCAACTATGGCTACACCTTC. Its translation: CASSLTQVNYGYTF. The V gene is TRBV5-1, the J gene TRBJ1-2; perhaps TRBD1 as D (5 bases). Germline V lookup: CDR1 SGHRS, CDR2 YFSETQ. This CDR3 comprises 14 residues. The V gene lost 1 base and the J gene lost 2 bases, with 9 bases spanning the gap.

The J gene is TRBJ2-5, the V gene TRBV6-5; D is uncertain. The CDR3 sequence is 13 residues long. CDR1 MNHEY and CDR2 SVGAGI come from the germline V gene. The germline V and J ends were trimmed by 11 bases and 5 bases, with 18 bases remaining between them. This CDR3 reads CASRFRGDETQYF. In nucleotides, the CDR3 is TGTGCCTCAAGGTTTCGAGGAGATGAGACCCAGTACTTC.

This chain connects TRBV3-1 (or the pseudogene TRBV3-2) to TRBJ1-2; no definite D call. The CDR3 runs 12 residues. Germline loops: CDR1 LGHDT, CDR2 YNNKEL (reference sequence). V was pared by 3 bases and J by 8 bases, with 10 bases between. The CDR3 loop is CASSHSLLGYTF. CDR3 nucleotide sequence: TGTGCCAGCAGCCACAGTCTCCTCGGCTACACCTTC.

V gene TRBV5-5 combines with J gene TRBJ1-1; 10 nucleotides align to TRBD1. Germline loops: CDR1 SGHKS, CDR2 YYEKEE (reference sequence). With 4 bases clipped from V and 9 bases from J, the junction kept 9 bases outside the gene matches. The length of the CDR3 is 14 residues. The CDR3 DNA reads TGTGCCAGCAGCCCAGGGGACAGGGGAAAAAAAGCTTTCTTT. Its protein is CASSPGDRGKKAFF.

This clone is a singleton in its sample. The chain recombines TRBV3-1 (or the pseudogene TRBV3-2) with TRBJ1-2; 7 nucleotides line up with TRBD1. J lost 5 bases, V lost 2 bases, and 11 bases had no gene match. Germline V lookup: CDR1 LGHDT, CDR2 YNNKEL (reference sequence). This CDR3 has 16 amino acids. The CDR3 sequence is CASSQRGGQSPYGYTF. CDR3 DNA: TGTGCCAGCAGCCAAAGGGGGGGACAGAGCCCTTATGGCTACACCTTC.

The chain carries TRBV10-2 and TRBJ2-3, with 15 bases lining up with TRBD2. V shed 4 bases and J 2 bases; nucleotides not matched to a gene: 7. This CDR3 has 18 residues. The germline gives CDR1 WSHSY, CDR2 SAAADI. The CDR3 DNA reads TGCGCCAGCAGTGGTGGGGGACTAGCGGGGGGCTCCACAGATACGCAGTATTTT. This codes for CASSGGGLAGGSTDTQYF.

The rearrangement uses TRBV6-2 or TRBV6-3 and TRBJ2-5, with 8 nucleotides matching TRBD2. The CDR3 is 16 amino acids. The V gene end was trimmed by 6 bases and the J gene end by 5 bases; junction bases not matched to a gene: 14. CDR1 is MNHEY, CDR2 SVGEGT, per germline. The CDR3 is CASSKEVAGHRETQYF. The DNA of the CDR3 is TGTGCCAGCAGCAAAGAAGTAGCGGGGCACCGGGAGACCCAGTACTTC.

The gene calls are TRBV28 and TRBJ2-7, with D unresolved. The CDR3 runs to 11 residues. Germline CDR1 and CDR2: MDHEN and SYDVKM. Trimming removed 8 bases at V and 6 bases at J, with 11 bases between. CDR3 coding DNA: TGTGCCAGCGCCGTCCCTACCGAGCAGTACTTC. As protein: CASAVPTEQYF.

This clone was observed a handful of times. The same CDR3 also results from other DNA sequences found in this sample. CDR3 nucleotide sequence: TGCGCCAGCAGCCAAGAAGTGACAGGGGATCAGCCCCAGCATTTT. This gives the protein CASSQEVTGDQPQHF. The rearrangement uses TRBV4-1 and TRBJ1-5, with 8 bases aligning to TRBD1. The junction had 3 bases not matched to a gene; V was cut back by 0 bases and J by 5 bases. This CDR3 spans 15 amino acids. The germline CDR1 and CDR2 sequences are MGHRA and YSYEKL.

There are a few counts of this clone. The chain combines TRBV18 with TRBJ2-7, with D maybe TRBD2 (6 bases). Trimming took 5 bases from V and 3 from J, leaving 11 bases between them. Germline V gene lookup returns CDR1 KGHSH and CDR2 LQKENI. The CDR3 consists of 13 residues. The CDR3 region has the DNA TGTGCCAGCTCATGGCAGGAGGGCTACGAGCAGTACTTC. Translated, it gives CASSWQEGYEQYF.

This chain connects TRBV6-1 to TRBJ1-1; D ambiguous. CDR1 is MNHNS and CDR2 is SASEGT in the germline V gene. Between the trimmed V and J ends, which lost 3 bases and 6 bases, there was a span of 14 bases. The CDR3 has 14 amino acids. The CDR3 nucleotides read TGTGCCAGCAGTGAGCGGACGTCAACCTCTGAAGCTTTCTTT. Translation gives CASSERTSTSEAFF.

This rearrangement joins TRBV12-5 to TRBJ2-2; the D call may be TRBD1 or TRBD2 (5 bases each). This CDR3 spans 15 amino acids. Germline V gene sequence: CDR1 LGHNT, CDR2 FRNRAP. The V and J ends lost 0 bases and 3 bases respectively, with 8 bases between them. CDR3 sequence (DNA): TGTGCTAGTGGTTTGGTCCTGGGGGACACCGGGGAGCTGTTTTTT. Translated: CASGLVLGDTGELFF.

V gene TRBV15 combines with J gene TRBJ2-3; D might be TRBD1 (6 bases). Germline-derived CDR1 and CDR2 are LNHNV and YYDKDF (reference sequence). Deletions cut 5 bases from V and 7 bases from J, with 7 bases between. The CDR3 runs 11 residues. The CDR3 region has the DNA TGTGCCACCAGCGGGGGCCATACGCAGTATTTT. Residues: CATSGGHTQYF.

This chain joins TRBV7-6 and TRBJ2-5; the D is unclear. Germline V lookup: CDR1 SGHVS, CDR2 FNYEAQ. V was cut by 0 bases and J by 2 bases, with 10 bases left in between. CDR3 length equals 15 residues. CDR3 loop: CASSLARSDQETQYF. The CDR3 coding sequence is TGTGCCAGCAGCTTAGCGCGATCAGATCAAGAGACCCAGTACTTC.

The V call is TRBV6-5, the J call TRBJ2-6; no firm D call. Trimming shortened V by 6 bases and J by 1 base, and 10 bases separated the two germline ends. The V gene's germline CDR1 is MNHEY and CDR2 SVGAGI. This CDR3 is 15 amino acids long. This CDR3 reads CASSRVLSGANVLTF. CDR3 bases: TGTGCCAGCAGCCGGGTCCTATCTGGGGCCAACGTCCTGACTTTC.